The sample holds a few counts of the clone carrying this T cell receptor beta chain. Its antigen is undetermined. It was uncontrolled infection, other autoimmune disease, pregnancy or lactation that excluded patients. This sample is part of a study of T cells in Graves' hyperthyroidism and ophthalmopathy. The investigators amplified TCR beta CDR3 regions from RNA transcripts. The HTBI primer set served for first-round RT-PCR of the TCR CDR3. Via MiXCR, TCRdb re-called the multiplex PCR reads, giving one row per CDR3 protein. The sample carries 550,000 to 650,000 distinct CDR3 sequences, 14% recorded once. The CDR3 contains 15 residues. In germline, CDR1 is DFQATT, CDR2 SNEGSKA (reference sequence). Trimming cost V 2 bases and J 0 bases, with 12 bases left between them. General study findings and limits: Blood held most thyroid clonotypes expanded above 0.001 frequency.

The V gene is TRBV20-1, the J gene TRBJ2-3, with a weak D call TRBD2 (6 bases). The sample consisted of blood. This TCR was sampled from a woman between 40 and 50 years old with Graves' hyperthyroidism. The DNA for the CDR3 is TGCAGTGCTAGATCTCCCGGGGGTAGCACAGATACGCAGTATTTT. It translates to CSARSPGGSTDTQYF.